Listed below are T cell receptor beta chains from one sample, sequenced in a study of T cell responses to AZD1222 COVID-19 vaccine. Generated by immunoSEQ multiplex PCR, the TCRdb table keeps only in-frame clones and is missing some. The sample carries some 150,000 clones, 90% recorded once. Specimen: peripheral blood, collected on day 0 of AZD1222 vaccination. Source of these receptors: an adult in good health. CDR3s include the opening cysteine and the closing phenylalanine or tryptophan. A D gene is named only where the DNA matches it firmly. Clone size is shown for a subset of rows, as once, few, many or a class of expanded clone.

TRBJ2-1,NA,NA,TRBV19,CASSRGVSYNEQFF,TGTGCCAGTAGTCGCGGGGTCTCCTACAATGAGCAGTTCTTC
TRBJ2-1,TRBD2,NA,TRBV11-3,CASSLGAIAGRAHEQFF,TGTGCCAGCAGCTTAGGGGCAATAGCGGGGAGGGCTCATGAGCAGTTCTTC
TRBJ1-3,NA,NA,TRBV30,CAWSVWKPGNTIYF,TGTGCCTGGAGTGTATGGAAACCTGGAAACACCATATATTTT
TRBJ1-2,NA,NA,TRBV7-8,CASSSGTRYGYTF,TGTGCCAGCAGCTCCGGGACTCGCTATGGCTACACCTTC
TRBJ2-7,NA,NA,TRBV30,CAWDSGLTGYEQYF,TGTGCCTGGGATTCGGGACTTACAGGCTACGAGCAGTACTTC
TRBJ1-2,TRBD1,few,TRBV2,CASRRDRSLYGYTF,TGTGCCAGCAGGAGGGACAGATCCCTATATGGCTACACCTTC
TRBJ1-2,NA,NA,TRBV15,CATSVNDGYTF,TGTGCCACAAGTGTTAACGATGGCTACACCTTC
TRBJ1-3,NA,NA,TRBV7-3,CASSLMRGENSGNTIYF,TGTGCCAGCAGCCTAATGAGGGGGGAGAACTCTGGAAACACCATATATTTT
TRBJ1-1,NA,once,TRBV9,CASTRGVRVNTEAFF,TGTGCCAGCACCCGGGGGGTGCGCGTGAACACTGAAGCTTTCTTT
TRBJ2-1,NA,NA,TRBV2,CASTLGVDRSSYNEQFF,TGTGCCAGCACCCTCGGGGTTGATCGATCCTCCTACAATGAGCAGTTCTTC
TRBJ2-5,NA,NA,TRBV5-6,CASSLPKGGGEAQYF,TGTGCCAGCAGTCTCCCTAAAGGGGGGGGAGAGGCCCAGTACTTC
TRBJ2-1,NA,NA,TRBV18,CASSPQGHGYNEQFF,TGTGCCAGCTCACCACAGGGACATGGGTACAATGAGCAGTTCTTC
TRBJ2-3,NA,NA,TRBV5-1,CASSLVATDTQYF,TGCGCCAGCAGCTTGGTGGCCACAGATACGCAGTATTTT
TRBJ2-2,NA,NA,TRBV5-6,CASSPLNRPGELFF,TGTGCCAGCAGCCCCCTAAACCGGCCCGGGGAGCTGTTTTTT
TRBJ1-2,NA,NA,TRBV7-9,CASSAPLGTDYGYTF,TGTGCCAGCAGCGCGCCCCTTGGGACGGACTATGGCTACACCTTC
TRBJ2-7,TRBD1,NA,TRBV11-2,CASSSLTGTGPYEQYF,TGTGCCAGCAGCTCCCTCACCGGGACAGGGCCCTACGAGCAGTACTTC
TRBJ2-1,TRBD2,few,TRBV7-7,CASSSGLAGGNEQFF,TGTGCTAGCAGCTCGGGACTAGCGGGGGGCAATGAGCAGTTCTTC
TRBJ1-3,NA,NA,TRBV13,CASSTTGYNTIYF,TGTGCCAGCAGCACTACAGGGTATAACACCATATATTTT
TRBJ2-7,NA,NA,TRBV7-8,CASSLGEQGPRYEQYF,TGTGCCAGCAGCTTAGGGGAACAGGGCCCCCGCTACGAGCAGTACTTC
TRBJ2-5,NA,few,TRBV24-1,CATSDLRGPRETQYF,TGTGCCACCAGTGATTTGCGGGGCCCACGGGAGACCCAGTACTTC
TRBJ2-1,TRBD2,NA,TRBV29-1,CSARLAGFNNEQFF,TGCAGCGCTAGACTAGCGGGATTCAACAATGAGCAGTTCTTC
TRBJ1-5,NA,NA,TRBV30,CAWTSGGRPQHF,TGTGCCTGGACTTCCGGGGGCAGGCCCCAGCATTTT
TRBJ1-3,NA,NA,TRBV10-3,CATSPGRGVSGNTIYF,TGTGCCACCTCACCCGGAAGGGGGGTATCTGGAAACACCATATATTTT
TRBJ2-1,TRBD2,NA,TRBV9,CASSVGGLAGGQPFF,TGTGCCAGCAGCGTAGGGGGACTAGCGGGAGGCCAGCCGTTCTTC
TRBJ1-5,TRBD1,NA,TRBV19,CASSIPGGTASEGNQPQHF,TGTGCCAGTAGTATTCCGGGGGGGACAGCCTCCGAAGGCAATCAGCCCCAGCATTTT
TRBJ1-5,NA,many,TRBV19,CASSPGFLNQPQHF,TGTGCCAGTAGTCCCGGGTTTTTGAATCAGCCCCAGCATTTT
TRBJ1-5,NA,NA,TRBV2,CATGGGLSNQPQHF,TGTGCCACCGGGGGGGGGCTTAGCAATCAGCCCCAGCATTTT
TRBJ2-7,NA,NA,TRBV15,CATSSEVDPRYEQYF,TGTGCCACCAGCAGTGAGGTGGACCCACGTTACGAGCAGTACTTC
TRBJ1-2,NA,once,TRBV20-1,CSVGDDYGYTF,TGCAGTGTAGGGGACGACTATGGCTACACCTTC
TRBJ1-1,NA,NA,TRBV7-2,CASSLSGNTEAFF,TGTGCCAGCAGCTTATCGGGGAACACTGAAGCTTTCTTT
TRBJ1-3,TRBD1,many,TRBV6-6,CASMLTGTAGNTIYF,TGTGCCAGCATGTTAACCGGGACAGCTGGAAACACCATATATTTT
TRBJ1-5,NA,NA,TRBV18,CASSPGGSRNQPQHF,TGTGCCAGCTCACCGGGGGGCTCGCGCAATCAGCCCCAGCATTTT
TRBJ2-1,NA,NA,TRBV19,CASSEPDRPKGDEQFF,TGTGCCAGTAGTGAGCCGGACAGACCAAAGGGAGATGAGCAGTTCTTC
TRBJ2-5,TRBD2,NA,TRBV20-1,CSASAGGLAVWETQYF,TGCAGTGCTAGTGCAGGGGGACTAGCTGTGTGGGAGACCCAGTACTTC
TRBJ1-2,NA,NA,TRBV28,CASSSSDAGHYGYTF,TGTGCCAGCAGTTCCTCGGACGCCGGACACTATGGCTACACCTTC
TRBJ1-1,NA,NA,TRBV9,CASSVGQSASTEAFF,TGTGCCAGCAGCGTAGGGCAGTCCGCCAGCACTGAAGCTTTCTTT
TRBJ1-2,TRBD1,few,TRBV28,CASSRDREVYGYTF,TGTGCCAGCAGTAGAGACAGGGAGGTCTATGGCTACACCTTC
TRBJ2-5,TRBD2,NA,TRBV7-3,CASSLIGTSGSAYQETQYF,TGTGCCAGCAGCTTAATCGGGACTAGCGGGAGCGCGTACCAAGAGACCCAGTACTTC
TRBJ2-1,TRBD2,NA,TRBV7-8,CASSLQRLAGNEQFF,TGTGCCAGCAGCTTACAGAGACTAGCGGGAAATGAGCAGTTCTTC
TRBJ1-2,NA,NA,TRBV25-1,CASSESGSPYGYTF,TGTGCCAGCAGTGAATCAGGGAGCCCCTATGGCTACACCTTC
TRBJ2-1,NA,NA,TRBV5-1,CASSGGTAEQFF,TGCGCCAGCAGCGGAGGGACGGCCGAGCAGTTCTTC
TRBJ1-6,NA,NA,TRBV6-1,CASSEGPGGTSSYNSPLHF,TGTGCCAGCAGTGAAGGTCCGGGTGGCACCTCCTCCTATAATTCACCCCTCCACTTT
TRBJ1-4,NA,NA,TRBV4-2,CASSQGLSALFF,TGTGCCAGCAGCCAAGGACTCTCGGCACTGTTTTTT
TRBJ1-2,TRBD1,NA,TRBV7-2,CASSPDRVGYTF,TGTGCCAGCAGCCCCGACAGGGTCGGCTACACCTTC
TRBJ2-5,NA,once,TRBV14,CASSHYQETQYF,TGTGCCAGCAGCCACTATCAAGAGACCCAGTACTTC
TRBJ1-2,TRBD1,NA,TRBV12-3/TRBV12-4,CASSFQGDYGYTF,TGTGCCAGCAGTTTTCAGGGGGATTATGGCTACACCTTC
TRBJ1-6,NA,NA,TRBV27,CASSLYPGAPSSYNSPLHF,TGTGCCAGCAGTTTATACCCAGGTGCACCCAGCTCCTATAATTCACCCCTCCACTTT
TRBJ2-3,NA,NA,TRBV19,CASSRSGTDTQYF,TGTGCCAGTAGTAGGTCGGGCACAGATACGCAGTATTTT
TRBJ1-4,TRBD1,NA,TRBV2,CATSKDETGYSEKLFF,TGTGCCACCTCCAAGGATGAGACAGGGTACAGTGAAAAACTGTTTTTT
TRBJ2-1,TRBD1,NA,TRBV11-3,CASIRTGARNEQFF,TGTGCCAGCATCCGGACAGGGGCACGCAATGAGCAGTTCTTC
TRBJ1-3,NA,NA,TRBV30,CAWKQDSGNTIYF,TGTGCCTGGAAACAGGACTCTGGAAACACCATATATTTT
TRBJ1-4,NA,NA,TRBV5-6,CASSPQQENIEKLFF,TGTGCCAGCAGCCCCCAACAGGAAAACATTGAAAAACTGTTTTTT
TRBJ1-2,NA,NA,TRBV28,CASSLGGVNYGYTF,TGTGCCAGCAGTTTAGGTGGAGTAAACTATGGCTACACCTTC
TRBJ2-7,TRBD1,NA,TRBV15,CATSGDRAYEQYF,TGTGCCACCAGCGGGGACAGGGCCTACGAGCAGTACTTC
TRBJ2-7,TRBD2,NA,TRBV19,CASSLGLAGDEQYF,TGTGCCAGTAGTTTGGGACTAGCGGGAGACGAGCAGTACTTC